These T cell receptor beta chains were read from a single sample in a study of shared clonotypes between healthy human individuals. Method: immunoSEQ multiplex PCR; TCRdb's copy keeps in-frame clones and lacks some. Found here are about 2 million clones, about 95% of them singletons; the top ten hold under 1.5%. Specimen: naive CD8+ T cells sorted from blood. These receptors all come from a man aged 18 to 30 in good health. CDR3s include the opening cysteine and the closing phenylalanine or tryptophan. The D gene is left open where the match is weak. Size is stated for part of the rows, as once, few or many counts, or as a class when the clone is expanded.

j_call d_call clone_size v_call cdr3_nt cdr3_aa
TRBJ2-1 - - TRBV19 TGTGCCATCCAAGAGCTAGGGGGAGTCTACAATGAGCAGTTCTTC CAIQELGGVYNEQFF
TRBJ2-2 TRBD2 - TRBV14 TGTGCCAGCAGCCAGGTGCTAGCGGTAACCACCGGGGAGCTGTTTTTT CASSQVLAVTTGELFF
TRBJ1-1 - - TRBV14 TGTGCCAGCAGCCAAGATTACGGGCCCGAAGCTTTCTTT CASSQDYGPEAFF
TRBJ2-1 TRBD2 - TRBV27 TGTGCCAGCAGTACAACTAGCGGGAGGTCCTACAATGAGCAGTTCTTC CASSTTSGRSYNEQFF
TRBJ1-2 - - TRBV9 TGTGCCAGCAGCGACAGTAGGGAGAACTATGGCTACACCTTC CASSDSRENYGYTF
TRBJ1-1 TRBD1 - TRBV28 TGTGCCAGCAGTCTCGACAGGGGTAACACTGAAGCTTTCTTT CASSLDRGNTEAFF
TRBJ2-7 - - TRBV13 TGTGCCAGCACCTCAGGGAGTATGAACGAGCAGTACTTC CASTSGSMNEQYF
TRBJ1-1 - - TRBV11-2 TGTGCCAGCAGCCCTCTGGGTTTGGAGGGGAACACTGAAGCTTTCTTT CASSPLGLEGNTEAFF
TRBJ1-3 TRBD1 - TRBV6-1 TGTGCCAGCATGGACAGGGACCGGCTCTGGAACACCATATATTTT CASMDRDRLWNTIYF
TRBJ1-3 - once TRBV27 TGTGCCAGCAAAGCACAGGGCTCCGGAAACACCATATATTTT CASKAQGSGNTIYF
TRBJ2-3 - - TRBV10-3 TGTGCCACTGGGGGCATCGAAACAGATACGCAGTATTTT CATGGIETDTQYF
TRBJ2-7 TRBD2 - TRBV5-5 TGTGCCAGCAGCTATGGGACTAGCGCCGAGCAGTACTTC CASSYGTSAEQYF
TRBJ2-4 TRBD2 - TRBV28 TGTGCCAGCAGTGATCGGGGGGATCCGCGTGACATTCAGTACTTC CASSDRGDPRDIQYF
TRBJ2-5 - - TRBV13 TGTGCCAGCAGCTCCTCCGGGACGACGGAAGTAAGGCTTCAAGAGACCCAGTACTTC CASSSSGTTEVRLQETQYF
TRBJ2-5 - - TRBV4-1 TGCGCCAGCAGCCAAGATCCAGGCCACGAGACCCAGTACTTC CASSQDPGHETQYF
TRBJ1-6 - - TRBV13 TGTGCCAGCAGCTTAGGTCCAGGGTGGTCCGAATCACCCCTCCACTTT CASSLGPGWSESPLHF
TRBJ2-7 - - TRBV30 TGTGCCTGGAGTGTTGCAGCTAGCTCCTACGAGCAGTACTTC CAWSVAASSYEQYF
TRBJ1-1 - - TRBV7-8 TGTGCCAGCAGCTTATACGGTCGAGGACTGGAAGCTTTCTTT CASSLYGRGLEAFF
TRBJ2-5 TRBD1 - TRBV5-1 TGCGCCAGCAGCTGGACAGGTTTGTTACAAGAGACCCAGTACTTC CASSWTGLLQETQYF
TRBJ1-2 - - TRBV30 TGTGCCTGCAGGCCGGATGGCTACACCTTC CACRPDGYTF
TRBJ1-2 - - TRBV4-1 TGCGCCAGCAGCCGCGATGTCGAGGGTTCAGACTATGGCTACACCTTC CASSRDVEGSDYGYTF
TRBJ1-2 - - TRBV1 TGCACCAGCAGCCACGGGGCCGGGAGAAACTATGGCTACACCTTC CTSSHGAGRNYGYTF
TRBJ2-1 - - TRBV2 TGTGCCAGCACCGCCTTTGGCGCCGACAATGAGCAGTTCTTC CASTAFGADNEQFF
TRBJ2-2 - - TRBV7-9 TGTGCCAGCAACCCCCGGGCGAACACCGGGGAGCTGTTTTTT CASNPRANTGELFF
TRBJ1-2 TRBD1 once TRBV7-9 TGTGCCAGCGGGGACAGCGCAATAGCTAACTATGGCTACACCTTC CASGDSAIANYGYTF
TRBJ2-7 TRBD2 - TRBV6-5 TGTGCCAGCAGTTATAACGGGGGGTACTCCTACGAGCAGTACTTC CASSYNGGYSYEQYF
TRBJ2-7 TRBD1 - TRBV19 TGTGCCAGTAGTATAGCAGGGGGCTTCCCCTACGAGCAGTACTTC CASSIAGGFPYEQYF
TRBJ2-5 - - TRBV27 TGTGCCAGCGCATCCCCTGGGGGGACCCAGTACTTC CASASPGGTQYF
TRBJ2-7 - - TRBV4-1 TGCGCCAGCAGCCAAGGCGTAGGCGGTACCTACGAGCAGTACTTC CASSQGVGGTYEQYF
TRBJ2-7 - once TRBV5-1 TGCGCCAGCAGCGCCGGACTGGCCGCCACCTACGAGCAGTACTTC CASSAGLAATYEQYF
TRBJ1-1 - - TRBV9 TGTGCCAGCAGCGTATGGGAGAACACTGAAGCTTTCTTT CASSVWENTEAFF
TRBJ1-6 - - TRBV19 TGTGCCAGTAGTATAGATCTCGAATCACCCCTCCACTTT CASSIDLESPLHF
TRBJ2-1 - once TRBV7-7 TGTGCTAGCAGCCAATACCACGAGGGGATCTCCTACAATGAGCAGTTCTTC CASSQYHEGISYNEQFF
TRBJ2-7 TRBD1 - TRBV10-1 TGCGCCAGCAGTGAGCAGGGGGCTATCCAACTTACCTACGAGCAGTACTTC CASSEQGAIQLTYEQYF
TRBJ1-4 - - TRBV5-4 TGTGCCAGCAGCTTGGATGGGCCGGATGAAAAACTGTTTTTT CASSLDGPDEKLFF
TRBJ1-6 - - TRBV11-2 TGTGCCAGCAGCTTAGGGACGGAGACCGCCCTCCACTTT CASSLGTETALHF
TRBJ2-3 TRBD1 - TRBV5-6 TGTGCCAGCAGCATCGGACAGGGAGTAACAGATACGCAGTATTTT CASSIGQGVTDTQYF
TRBJ2-1 TRBD2 - TRBV7-9 TGTGCCAGCAGCTTAAGAACTAGCGGGGGGGCTCTCGATGAGCAGTTCTTC CASSLRTSGGALDEQFF
TRBJ2-3 - - TRBV30 TGTGCCTGGAGCGAAACGATTGCGGGGTACACAGATACGCAGTATTTT CAWSETIAGYTDTQYF
TRBJ1-2 TRBD1 - TRBV5-1 TGCGCCAGCCAGGGGGCTGAATATGGCTACACCTTC CASQGAEYGYTF
TRBJ2-2 - - TRBV9 TGTGCCAGCAGCGAAACCGGGACTAACACCGGGGAGCTGTTTTTT CASSETGTNTGELFF
TRBJ2-2 - - TRBV7-2 TGTGCCAGCAGCCCAGGGACCAACACCGGGGAGCTGTTTTTT CASSPGTNTGELFF
TRBJ1-3 - - TRBV5-1 TGCGCCAGCAGCTTGGAGTTCGACACCACCTCTGGAAACACCATATATTTT CASSLEFDTTSGNTIYF
TRBJ2-2 - - TRBV4-1 TGCGCCAGCAGCCAAGAAGCCGTGAACACCGGGGAGCTGTTTTTT CASSQEAVNTGELFF
TRBJ2-3 - - TRBV7-2 TGTGCCAGCAGCTTAGGCGAGGTAGCAGGGTGGGGAGATACGCAGTATTTT CASSLGEVAGWGDTQYF
TRBJ2-5 TRBD2 once TRBV7-9 TGTGCCAGCAGCTTTCTAGCGGGACACCAAGAGACCCAGTACTTC CASSFLAGHQETQYF
TRBJ1-1 - - TRBV6-5 TGTGCCAGCAGTTACTCGAGAAGGGGCGCAGACACTGAAGCTTTCTTT CASSYSRRGADTEAFF
TRBJ2-7 TRBD1 - TRBV4-1 TGCGCCAGCAGTCTCCGGGACAGGAGCTACGAGCAGTACTTC CASSLRDRSYEQYF
TRBJ2-7 - - TRBV18 TGTGCCAGCTCACCCTACGGGACCGTGAGCTCCTACGAGCAGTACTTC CASSPYGTVSSYEQYF
TRBJ1-1 - - TRBV28 TGTGCCAGCCGGTGGCCACAGAACACTGAAGCTTTCTTT CASRWPQNTEAFF
TRBJ2-2 - - TRBV29-1 TGCAGCGTTGAAGCTCCCGTAGGGGGGCTTACCGGGGAGCTGTTTTTT CSVEAPVGGLTGELFF
TRBJ2-3 - - TRBV18 TGTGCCACCGCCGAGGCCCCCCCTTCGCCAGATACGCAGTATTTT CATAEAPPSPDTQYF
TRBJ2-1 - - TRBV10-3 TGTGCCATCAGTGAGTCATCGGACCCTTCCTACAATGAGCAGTTCTTC CAISESSDPSYNEQFF
TRBJ2-1 - - TRBV7-9 TGTGCCAGCAGCTTGGGTCCTGAGCAGTTCTTC CASSLGPEQFF